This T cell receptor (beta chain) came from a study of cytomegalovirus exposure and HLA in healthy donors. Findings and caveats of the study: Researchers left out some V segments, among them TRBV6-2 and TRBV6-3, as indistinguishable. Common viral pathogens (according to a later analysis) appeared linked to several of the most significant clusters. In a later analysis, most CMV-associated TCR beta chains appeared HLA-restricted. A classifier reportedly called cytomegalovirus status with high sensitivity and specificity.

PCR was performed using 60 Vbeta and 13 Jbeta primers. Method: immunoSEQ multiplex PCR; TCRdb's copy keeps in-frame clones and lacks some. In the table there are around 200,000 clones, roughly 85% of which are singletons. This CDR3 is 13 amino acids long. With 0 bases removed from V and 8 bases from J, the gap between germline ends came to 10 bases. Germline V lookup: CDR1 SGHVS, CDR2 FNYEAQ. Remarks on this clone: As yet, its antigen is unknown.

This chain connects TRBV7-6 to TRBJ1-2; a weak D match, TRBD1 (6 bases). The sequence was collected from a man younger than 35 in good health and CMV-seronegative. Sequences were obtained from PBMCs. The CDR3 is CASSLAAGEGYTF. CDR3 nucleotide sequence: TGTGCCAGCAGCTTAGCCGCAGGGGAGGGCTACACCTTC.